This T cell receptor (beta chain) stems from a study of shared clonotypes between healthy human individuals. Whole-study findings and limits: Larger estimated richness was generally seen in naive subsets than in memory subsets.

Remarks on this clone: The antigen is undetermined.

Produced via immunoSEQ multiplex PCR; TCRdb's table is partial and in-frame only. Counted here are over a million clones, roughly 74% occurring once; the ten biggest clones make up roughly 0.55%. Germline V gives CDR1 SGHAT, CDR2 FQNNGV. V gave up 4 bases and J gave up 5 bases, with 14 bases separating them. This CDR3 has 15 residues. The sequenced sample consisted of memory CD4+ T cells from PBMCs. The subset was: CD45RA-negative fraction. The origin of this receptor is a man aged 18 to 30 in good health. Some clones in this sample may be carry-over from other donors' samples. The V call is TRBV11-2, the J call TRBJ2-2; maybe TRBD2 (6 bases). CDR3 DNA sequence: TGTGCCAGCAGCTCCTTGTCGGGAGATACCGGGGAGCTGTTTTTT. Translated, it gives CASSSLSGDTGELFF.